These T cell receptor beta chains were read from a single sample in a study of T cell responses to AZD1222 COVID-19 vaccine. Repertoires were generated with immunoSEQ multiplex PCR, while TCRdb's copy carries only in-frame clones and drops some. The sample shows roughly 150,000 clones, 70% to 90% of them seen only once. The sample in question was peripheral blood, obtained on day 0 of MenACWY control vaccination. The receptors originated from an adult in good health. Both conserved end residues are part of each CDR3. The order of the fields is V gene, clone size, J gene, D gene, CDR3 protein, CDR3 DNA. A D gene is named only where the DNA matches it firmly. The size field is filled for only some rows; it gives once, few, many or a size class.

V: TRBV7-7; size: NA; J: TRBJ2-7; D: TRBD1; CDR3: CASSSGTGGSYEQYF; DNA: TGTGCTAGCAGTTCCGGGACAGGGGGCTCCTACGAGCAGTACTTC
V: TRBV7-8; size: NA; J: TRBJ2-2; D: NA; CDR3: CASSSGLSNTGELFF; DNA: TGTGCCAGCAGCTCGGGACTGTCGAACACCGGGGAGCTGTTTTTT
V: TRBV5-5; size: NA; J: TRBJ1-3; D: NA; CDR3: CASSSGPRGGNTIYF; DNA: TGTGCCAGCAGTTCAGGACCAAGGGGGGGAAACACCATATATTTT
V: TRBV5-1; size: NA; J: TRBJ1-3; D: NA; CDR3: CASSPTGGNTIYF; DNA: TGCGCCAGCAGCCCCACCGGTGGAAACACCATATATTTT
V: TRBV3-1/TRBV3-2; size: NA; J: TRBJ2-2; D: NA; CDR3: CASSLGRGTGELFF; DNA: TGTGCCAGCAGCCTGGGCAGAGGGACCGGGGAGCTGTTTTTT
V: TRBV9; size: NA; J: TRBJ2-5; D: TRBD2; CDR3: CASSSPGRTSGARETQYF; DNA: TGTGCCAGCAGCTCCCCCGGCCGGACTAGCGGGGCTCGGGAGACCCAGTACTTC
V: TRBV18; size: NA; J: TRBJ2-7; D: TRBD1; CDR3: CASSPSTGQDPYEQYF; DNA: TGTGCCAGCTCACCGTCCACGGGACAGGATCCCTACGAGCAGTACTTC
V: TRBV5-5; size: once; J: TRBJ1-2; D: NA; CDR3: CASSFGREGFRGGYTF; DNA: TGTGCCAGCAGCTTCGGCAGGGAGGGCTTCAGAGGTGGCTACACCTTC
V: TRBV11-2; size: NA; J: TRBJ2-7; D: TRBD2; CDR3: CASSLLSSGSYSYEQYF; DNA: TGTGCCAGCAGCTTACTATCTAGCGGGAGCTATTCCTACGAGCAGTACTTC
V: TRBV4-2; size: NA; J: TRBJ2-1; D: TRBD2; CDR3: CASSQDGVAGSYNEQFF; DNA: TGTGCCAGCAGCCAAGATGGGGTAGCGGGAAGCTACAATGAGCAGTTCTTC
V: TRBV5-6; size: NA; J: TRBJ1-2; D: NA; CDR3: CASSLGAAGTQYGYTF; DNA: TGTGCCAGCAGCTTGGGGGCCGCAGGGACCCAGTATGGCTACACCTTC
V: TRBV7-9; size: NA; J: TRBJ1-1; D: NA; CDR3: CASSFRSPEAFF; DNA: TGTGCCAGCAGCTTTCGAAGTCCTGAAGCTTTCTTT
V: TRBV30; size: NA; J: TRBJ1-1; D: NA; CDR3: CAWMTAATEAFF; DNA: TGTGCCTGGATGACGGCGGCCACTGAAGCTTTCTTT
V: TRBV5-4; size: few; J: TRBJ1-1; D: TRBD1; CDR3: CASSSTGTGETEAFF; DNA: TGTGCCAGCAGCTCAACAGGGACAGGGGAAACTGAAGCTTTCTTT
V: TRBV3-1/TRBV3-2; size: NA; J: TRBJ1-3; D: TRBD1; CDR3: CASSQDGTAGNTIYF; DNA: TGTGCCAGCAGCCAAGATGGGACAGCTGGAAACACCATATATTTT
V: TRBV18; size: NA; J: TRBJ2-7; D: NA; CDR3: CASSSEASGLGEQYF; DNA: TGTGCCAGCTCATCAGAGGCGTCAGGTCTAGGCGAGCAGTACTTC
V: TRBV7-9; size: NA; J: TRBJ1-2; D: NA; CDR3: CASSSRPGNNDGYTF; DNA: TGTGCCAGCAGCTCACGCCCCGGAAATAACGATGGCTACACCTTC
V: TRBV2; size: NA; J: TRBJ1-2; D: NA; CDR3: CASSEAPESDYGYTF; DNA: TGTGCCAGCAGTGAAGCGCCGGAGAGTGACTATGGCTACACCTTC
V: TRBV3-1/TRBV3-2; size: once; J: TRBJ2-7; D: NA; CDR3: CASSQRPGEQYF; DNA: TGTGCCAGCAGCCAAAGGCCCGGGGAGCAGTACTTC
V: TRBV28; size: NA; J: TRBJ2-2; D: TRBD2; CDR3: CASSLRLANTGELFF; DNA: TGTGCCAGCAGTCTCCGACTAGCCAACACCGGGGAGCTGTTTTTT
V: TRBV10-3; size: NA; J: TRBJ2-3; D: TRBD2; CDR3: CAISATSGSTDTQYF; DNA: TGTGCCATCAGTGCGACTAGCGGGAGCACAGATACGCAGTATTTT
V: TRBV6-2/TRBV6-3; size: NA; J: TRBJ1-1; D: NA; CDR3: CASSTTGNTEAFF; DNA: TGTGCCAGCAGCACAACAGGGAACACTGAAGCTTTCTTT
V: TRBV12-2; size: NA; J: TRBJ1-5; D: NA; CDR3: CASRLGGQGWQPQHF; DNA: TGTGCAAGTCGCTTAGGGGGACAGGGGTGGCAGCCCCAGCATTTT
V: TRBV28; size: NA; J: TRBJ1-2; D: NA; CDR3: CASSLGRGYGYTF; DNA: TGTGCCAGCAGCCTAGGGAGGGGCTATGGCTACACCTTC
V: TRBV24-1; size: NA; J: TRBJ1-3; D: NA; CDR3: CATQGLTGNTIYF; DNA: TGTGCCACTCAGGGGCTTACTGGAAACACCATATATTTT
V: TRBV7-2; size: NA; J: TRBJ2-7; D: NA; CDR3: CASSLRGISYEQYF; DNA: TGTGCCAGCAGCTTACGCGGAATCTCCTACGAGCAGTACTTC
V: TRBV2; size: NA; J: TRBJ1-3; D: NA; CDR3: CASSGESGNTIYF; DNA: TGTGCCAGCAGTGGAGAATCTGGAAACACCATATATTTT
V: TRBV4-3; size: NA; J: TRBJ1-2; D: TRBD1; CDR3: CASSQGGTARGGYTF; DNA: TGCGCCAGCAGCCAAGGGGGGACAGCTAGGGGTGGCTACACCTTC
V: TRBV7-3; size: NA; J: TRBJ2-1; D: NA; CDR3: CASSLTRALTNEQFF; DNA: TGTGCCAGCAGCTTAACCCGGGCGTTGACGAATGAGCAGTTCTTC
V: TRBV19; size: NA; J: TRBJ1-4; D: TRBD1; CDR3: CATHRDSGEKLFF; DNA: TGTGCCACACACCGGGACAGTGGTGAAAAACTGTTTTTT
V: TRBV5-8; size: NA; J: TRBJ1-5; D: NA; CDR3: CASSLWGQPQHF; DNA: TGTGCCAGCAGCTTATGGGGACAGCCCCAGCATTTT
V: TRBV11-3; size: NA; J: TRBJ1-1; D: NA; CDR3: CASSLGQNTEAFF; DNA: TGTGCCAGCAGCTTGGGACAGAACACTGAAGCTTTCTTT
V: TRBV11-2; size: NA; J: TRBJ2-7; D: NA; CDR3: CASSLLRYEQYF; DNA: TGTGCCAGCAGCCTCCTACGTTACGAGCAGTACTTC
V: TRBV19; size: NA; J: TRBJ2-7; D: NA; CDR3: CAGSTTASYEQYF; DNA: TGTGCCGGTAGTACGACAGCCTCCTACGAGCAGTACTTC
V: TRBV7-6; size: once; J: TRBJ2-1; D: TRBD2; CDR3: CASSLYSSGNNEQFF; DNA: TGTGCCAGCAGCTTGTATTCTAGCGGGAACAATGAGCAGTTCTTC
V: TRBV6-5; size: NA; J: TRBJ2-1; D: TRBD2; CDR3: CAARLAEYNEQFF; DNA: TGTGCCGCCCGACTAGCGGAATACAATGAGCAGTTCTTC
V: TRBV7-2; size: NA; J: TRBJ2-7; D: TRBD1; CDR3: CASSQRDRGDPEQYF; DNA: TGTGCCAGCAGCCAACGGGACAGGGGCGACCCCGAGCAGTACTTC
V: TRBV2; size: NA; J: TRBJ2-7; D: NA; CDR3: CASRGDTDYEQYF; DNA: TGTGCCAGCAGAGGAGACACGGACTACGAGCAGTACTTC
V: TRBV5-1; size: NA; J: TRBJ2-1; D: TRBD1; CDR3: CASSQDRGLEQFF; DNA: TGCGCCAGCAGCCAAGACAGGGGGTTGGAGCAGTTCTTC
V: TRBV12-3/TRBV12-4; size: NA; J: TRBJ2-5; D: TRBD2; CDR3: CASNGLASQTQYF; DNA: TGTGCCAGCAACGGACTAGCGTCCCAGACCCAGTACTTC
V: TRBV30; size: NA; J: TRBJ1-3; D: NA; CDR3: CAWSGKGDSGNTIYF; DNA: TGTGCCTGGAGTGGGAAAGGAGACTCTGGAAACACCATATATTTT
V: TRBV18; size: NA; J: TRBJ1-1; D: NA; CDR3: CASSPQTNTEAFF; DNA: TGTGCCAGCTCACCACAGACAAACACTGAAGCTTTCTTT
V: TRBV7-2; size: NA; J: TRBJ2-7; D: TRBD2; CDR3: CASSLNPSGLPVEQYF; DNA: TGTGCCAGCAGCTTAAATCCTAGCGGCTTACCCGTGGAGCAGTACTTC
V: TRBV4-3; size: NA; J: TRBJ2-7; D: NA; CDR3: CASSQDPGQSSYEQYF; DNA: TGCGCCAGCAGCCAAGATCCGGGACAAAGCTCCTACGAGCAGTACTTC
V: TRBV7-2; size: NA; J: TRBJ1-5; D: TRBD1; CDR3: CASSPPRTGDFQPQHF; DNA: TGTGCCAGCAGCCCCCCTCGGACAGGGGATTTTCAGCCCCAGCATTTT
V: TRBV9; size: NA; J: TRBJ2-7; D: NA; CDR3: CASSVDGASYEQYF; DNA: TGTGCCAGCAGCGTAGACGGGGCTTCCTACGAGCAGTACTTC
V: TRBV7-2; size: NA; J: TRBJ2-7; D: NA; CDR3: CASSPRPAGSYEQYF; DNA: TGTGCCAGCAGCCCCCGACCAGCAGGGTCGTACGAGCAGTACTTC
V: TRBV4-2; size: once; J: TRBJ2-7; D: NA; CDR3: CASKPVGSQVSDEQYF; DNA: TGTGCCAGCAAGCCAGTGGGGAGTCAGGTATCGGACGAGCAGTACTTC
V: TRBV4-1; size: NA; J: TRBJ1-2; D: NA; CDR3: CASSQEPRGRNYGYTF; DNA: TGCGCCAGCAGCCAAGAACCACGCGGCAGGAACTATGGCTACACCTTC
V: TRBV4-1; size: NA; J: TRBJ1-3; D: TRBD1; CDR3: CASSQPGQERNTIYF; DNA: TGCGCCAGCAGCCAACCGGGACAGGAGAGAAACACCATATATTTT
V: TRBV11-3; size: NA; J: TRBJ2-1; D: TRBD1; CDR3: CASRPTGGRAYNEQFF; DNA: TGTGCCAGCAGACCCACAGGGGGTAGGGCCTACAATGAGCAGTTCTTC